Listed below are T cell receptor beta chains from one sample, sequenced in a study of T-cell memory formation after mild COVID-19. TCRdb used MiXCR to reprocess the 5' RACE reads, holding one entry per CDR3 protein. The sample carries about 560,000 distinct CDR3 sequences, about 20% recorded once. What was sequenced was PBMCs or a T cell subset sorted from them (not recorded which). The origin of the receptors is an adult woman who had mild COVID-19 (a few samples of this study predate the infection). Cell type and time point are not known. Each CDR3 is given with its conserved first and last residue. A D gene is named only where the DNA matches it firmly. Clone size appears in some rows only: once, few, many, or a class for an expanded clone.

TGTGCCAGCAGCTTAGAGCGTACGGGTGGGAACTACAATGAGCAGTTCTTC CASSLERTGGNYNEQFF TRBV7-8 - TRBJ2-1 - 17
TGCAGTGCTCCGGGGTCAGGACGGAACACTGAAGCTTTCTTT CSAPGSGRNTEAFF TRBV20-1 few TRBJ1-1 - 14
TGCGCCAGCAGTAGCGGGGGTCCGACAGATACGCAGTATTTT CASSSGGPTDTQYF TRBV5-1 - TRBJ2-3 TRBD2 14
TGTGCCAGCAGGACGGGGCAGCGCTCCTACGAGCAGTACTTC CASRTGQRSYEQYF TRBV2 few TRBJ2-7 - 14
TGTGCCAGTAGACGACTGGAGTTTGGGAGTCGCAATCAGCCCCAGCATTTT CASRRLEFGSRNQPQHF TRBV19 few TRBJ1-5 - 17
TGTGCCAGCAGTTATTATGCCAGGCGCACAAACACAGATACGCAGTATTTT CASSYYARRTNTDTQYF TRBV6-5 few TRBJ2-3 - 17
TGTGCCAGCATTACCGGGACGGCGAACACCGGGGAGCTGTTTTTT CASITGTANTGELFF TRBV12-3/TRBV12-4 - TRBJ2-2 - 15
TGCGCCAGCAGCTTACTTGGGTGGCTTGGTGCAGGGGGGAACACTGAAGCTTTCTTT CASSLLGWLGAGGNTEAFF TRBV5-1 - TRBJ1-1 TRBD1 19
TGCGCCAGCAGCTTGGAGGGGACACCATACAATGAGCAGTTCTTC CASSLEGTPYNEQFF TRBV5-1 few TRBJ2-1 - 15
TGTGCCAGCAGACCACAAAAGGGTTCACCCCTCCACTTT CASRPQKGSPLHF TRBV6-5 few TRBJ1-6 - 13
TGTGCCAGCAGCCCGACAGGGGGCGACTCCTACGAGCAGTACTTC CASSPTGGDSYEQYF TRBV7-9 - TRBJ2-7 TRBD1 15
TGTGCCAGCAGCCTTCTGCCTTCGACAGGGGGCTTGGGGGAGACCCAGTACTTC CASSLLPSTGGLGETQYF TRBV7-3 - TRBJ2-5 TRBD1 18
TGTGCCAGCAGCTTAGAAAGCTACGAGCAGTACTTC CASSLESYEQYF TRBV7-9 many TRBJ2-7 - 12
TGTGCCAGCAGCCCAGACAGGGATTCCAAGGCTAACTATGGCTACACCTTC CASSPDRDSKANYGYTF TRBV7-8 many TRBJ1-2 TRBD1 17
TGTGCCAGCAAGGCCGCGCTTTATAGCAATCAGCCCCAGCATTTT CASKAALYSNQPQHF TRBV2 - TRBJ1-5 - 15
TGTGCCAGCAGCCACCGGGACTCACAGAATGAGCAGTTCTTC CASSHRDSQNEQFF TRBV7-9 few TRBJ2-1 - 14
TGTGCCTGGAGCCCCGGACTAGCGGGGCACACCGGGGAGCTGTTTTTT CAWSPGLAGHTGELFF TRBV30 few TRBJ2-2 TRBD2 16
TGTGCCAGCAGCTTAGGAGGGGAGCTGGAGCAGTACTTC CASSLGGELEQYF TRBV7-9 few TRBJ2-7 - 13
TGTGCCAGCAGACTAGCGGGGGGCCAGGATACGCAGTATTTT CASRLAGGQDTQYF TRBV6-6 - TRBJ2-3 TRBD2 14
TGTGCCAGCAGGGAAGCGGGAGCAGGGACAGATACGCAGTATTTT CASREAGAGTDTQYF TRBV6-2/TRBV6-3 - TRBJ2-3 TRBD2 15
TGTGCCAGCAGTTACTCGACCGGGACGGAGACTAGCGACTCCTACAATGAGCAGTTCTTC CASSYSTGTETSDSYNEQFF TRBV6-6 few TRBJ2-1 TRBD2 20
TGTGCCAGCAGTGATCCGGGACTAGCGTCCTCCTACGAGCAGTACTTC CASSDPGLASSYEQYF TRBV6-2/TRBV6-3 few TRBJ2-7 TRBD2 16
TGTGCCAGCAGCTCCTTTGTGAATGAGCAGTTCTTC CASSSFVNEQFF TRBV3-1 few TRBJ2-1 - 12
TGTGCCAGCAGCTTAGGGGGACCGGTACAAGAGACCCAGTACTTC CASSLGGPVQETQYF TRBV7-2 few TRBJ2-5 - 15
TGTGCCAGCAGCCCGGCAGAACCTAACTATGGCTACACCTTC CASSPAEPNYGYTF TRBV7-9 - TRBJ1-2 - 14
TGTGCCAGCAGCTTAGGGGCGGGAGGTAAAGAGACCCAGTACTTC CASSLGAGGKETQYF TRBV7-8 few TRBJ2-5 TRBD2 15
TGCAGCGTCAAGGGACTAGCGGATAATCAATACCGCACAGATACGCAGTATTTT CSVKGLADNQYRTDTQYF TRBV29-1 few TRBJ2-3 TRBD2 18
TGTGCCAGCAGAAACAGCTTCGGAACCGGGGAGCTGTTTTTT CASRNSFGTGELFF TRBV7-9 - TRBJ2-2 - 14
TGCGCCAGCAGTCGGCGGACCGGGGACCCCTACAATGAGCAGTTCTTC CASSRRTGDPYNEQFF TRBV5-1 few TRBJ2-1 - 16
TGTGCCAGCAGCTTAGCCCGCTGGGACAGCACAGATACGCAGTATTTT CASSLARWDSTDTQYF TRBV7-9 few TRBJ2-3 - 16
TGTGCCAGCGAAGGGAGGAGCACAGATACGCAGTATTTT CASEGRSTDTQYF TRBV2 - TRBJ2-3 - 13
TGTGCCAGTAGTATAGGGGGGCAGGGACTCAATCAGCCCCAGCATTTT CASSIGGQGLNQPQHF TRBV19 many TRBJ1-5 - 16
TGTGCCTGGAGGGGACAGCCGCACTCTGAAGCTTTCTTT CAWRGQPHSEAFF TRBV30 - TRBJ1-1 TRBD1 13
TGTGCCAGCAGCGTTCGGGGAGGAGGAATCCCAGAAGCTTTCTTT CASSVRGGGIPEAFF TRBV7-2 few TRBJ1-1 - 15
TGTGCCAGCAGCCCAGGGGATAACGGTGGCTACACCTTC CASSPGDNGGYTF TRBV6-5 few TRBJ1-2 - 13
TGCAGCGTTGAAGATCTGATGGGCTACGAGCAGTACTTC CSVEDLMGYEQYF TRBV29-1 - TRBJ2-7 - 13
TGTGCCAGCAGGCGACAGGGGGGGGCCGGGGAGCTGTTTTTT CASRRQGGAGELFF TRBV6-5 few TRBJ2-2 TRBD1 14
TGTGCCAGCAGCTTTAGCGGGAGGGCCAACAATGAGCAGTTCTTC CASSFSGRANNEQFF TRBV5-4 few TRBJ2-1 TRBD2 15
TGCAGTGCTAGAGAATGGACAGAGGCTTACGAGTCACCCCTCCACTTT CSAREWTEAYESPLHF TRBV20-1 - TRBJ1-6 - 16
TGTGCCAGCAGCCTTGAGGGGGGTAGGGACACCATATATTTT CASSLEGGRDTIYF TRBV4-2 - TRBJ1-3 - 14